A selection of T cell receptor beta chains follows, all from one sample in a study of T cells in localized non-small cell lung cancer. Profiling relied on immunoSEQ multiplex PCR, and the TCRdb table lists in-frame clones only, not all of them. The top ten clones hold over 15% of a sample with about 46,000 clones, approximately 81% of them seen once. The sample here was peripheral blood mononuclear cells, taken before any cancer treatment. The receptors shown here come from a man aged 35 to 70 with stage III lung adenocarcinoma. Each CDR3 is given with its conserved first and last residue. D genes are given only for firm matches. Clone sizes are given selectively: once, few, many, or a class where the clone is expanded.

cdr3_nt	cdr3_aa	v_call	d_call	clone_size	j_call
TGCGCCAGCAGTACTGGGGGGCCCTCCTACGAGCAGTACTTC	CASSTGGPSYEQYF	TRBV10-2	NA	many	TRBJ2-7
TGCGCCAGCAGCCAATTATGGGCGAGGGCAGGGAGTAGCACAGATACGCAGTATTTT	CASSQLWARAGSSTDTQYF	TRBV4-1	NA	NA	TRBJ2-3
TGTGCCTGGAGTGTACTGGGACTAGCAGCGACCTACGAGCAGTACTTC	CAWSVLGLAATYEQYF	TRBV30	TRBD2	NA	TRBJ2-7
TGTGCCAGCAGCTTAGAAGGGGGAAAAGCACTAGCGGGGTATGGAGATACGCAGTATTTT	CASSLEGGKALAGYGDTQYF	TRBV13	TRBD2	once	TRBJ2-3
TGCGCCAGCAGCCCCCAGCGGGGCCGTTACGAGCAGTACTTC	CASSPQRGRYEQYF	TRBV4-1	TRBD2	once	TRBJ2-7
TGTGCCAGCAGCAGATTTAGCAATCAGCCCCAGCATTTT	CASSRFSNQPQHF	TRBV7-9	NA	NA	TRBJ1-5
TGTGCCAGCAGCCAAGCGGGGGGGCTGTACGAGCAGTACTTC	CASSQAGGLYEQYF	TRBV4-2	TRBD2	NA	TRBJ2-7
TGTGCCAGCAGCGCTAGACAGGAGTCCTCGAAGCAGTACTTC	CASSARQESSKQYF	TRBV9	NA	NA	TRBJ2-7
TGCGCCAGCAGCTCTGCGGGGAGTGTAGGGGGCCGGGAAGAGACCCAGTACTTC	CASSSAGSVGGREETQYF	TRBV5-1	NA	NA	TRBJ2-5
TGCGCCAGCAGCCCCCCTACATCTTCCTACGAGCAGTACTTC	CASSPPTSSYEQYF	TRBV5-1	NA	once	TRBJ2-7
TGTGCCAGTAGTATTGCGGTTTCGGGGGGCTATGGCTACACCTTC	CASSIAVSGGYGYTF	TRBV19	NA	NA	TRBJ1-2
TGTGCCAGCAGCTTAGGACAGTATCTCTACAATGAGCAGTTCTTC	CASSLGQYLYNEQFF	TRBV5-6	NA	few	TRBJ2-1
TGTGCCAGCAGTTTCCTGGGCCCGGGACAACAAGAGACCCAGTACTTC	CASSFLGPGQQETQYF	TRBV6-5	NA	once	TRBJ2-5
TGTGCCACCAGCCTACAGGTTTTTAGCACAGATACGCAGTATTTT	CATSLQVFSTDTQYF	TRBV15	NA	many	TRBJ2-3
TGTGCCAGCAGCGCGGGACAGGGACCAGGTACGCAGTATTTT	CASSAGQGPGTQYF	TRBV9	TRBD1	NA	TRBJ2-3
TGTGCCAGCAGCTTTGGGACTTCCGGAGGAGATACGCAGTATTTT	CASSFGTSGGDTQYF	TRBV5-5	NA	NA	TRBJ2-3
TGTGCCAGCAGCGTAGGGGCGGGTAGCTCCTACAATGAGCAGTTCTTC	CASSVGAGSSYNEQFF	TRBV9	NA	once	TRBJ2-1
TGCGCCAGCAGCCGGACAGGCGACTACGAGCAGTACTTC	CASSRTGDYEQYF	TRBV4-1	TRBD1	NA	TRBJ2-7
TGTGCCAGCAGCCCACAAACACCGACAGGGGAGGAGACCCAGTACTTC	CASSPQTPTGEETQYF	TRBV9	TRBD1	NA	TRBJ2-5
TGTGCCAGCAGCCTCCTCAATGAGCAGTTCTTC	CASSLLNEQFF	TRBV7-2	NA	NA	TRBJ2-1
TGTGCCAGCAGTTTACTATCGTCCGGGACAGGGGATCCCTACGAGCAGTACTTC	CASSLLSSGTGDPYEQYF	TRBV27	TRBD1	NA	TRBJ2-7
TGTGCCAGTAGTATATTGGAGGGGCGCGAGCAGTACTTC	CASSILEGREQYF	TRBV19	NA	medium-sized	TRBJ2-7
TGTGCCAGCAGCTTTCCCCACCTTGACAGCGGGGACGAGCAGTACTTC	CASSFPHLDSGDEQYF	TRBV7-9	TRBD2	NA	TRBJ2-7
TGCGCCAGCAGTGAGTGGCCAGGGGAAGCCGGGGAGCTGTTTTTT	CASSEWPGEAGELFF	TRBV10-2	NA	NA	TRBJ2-2
TGTGCCAGCAGCCTAGGAGGAGTCCAAGAGACCCAGTACTTC	CASSLGGVQETQYF	TRBV7-8	NA	NA	TRBJ2-5
TGTGCCAGTAGTATTGGCGGGGAGCTGTTTTTT	CASSIGGELFF	TRBV19	NA	once	TRBJ2-2
TGCGCCAGCAGCCGACAAGATATCGGGGGGGACACAGATACGCAGTATTTT	CASSRQDIGGDTDTQYF	TRBV5-1	TRBD2	NA	TRBJ2-3
TGTGCCAGCGCGGGACAGCTACACACAGATACGCAGTATTTT	CASAGQLHTDTQYF	TRBV10-3	NA	NA	TRBJ2-3
TGTGCCAGCAGCGTAGTTCGGACAGGGAACTACAATGAGCAGTTCTTC	CASSVVRTGNYNEQFF	TRBV9	TRBD1	NA	TRBJ2-1
TGTGCCATCAGTGAGGACCCAGGGCAGCCCCAGCATTTT	CAISEDPGQPQHF	TRBV6-5	NA	NA	TRBJ1-5
TGTGCCAGCAGCTTGTCGGCAGGGGGCAGGAACACTGAAGCTTTCTTT	CASSLSAGGRNTEAFF	TRBV5-5	TRBD1	NA	TRBJ1-1
TGTGCCCAAAATGTGGGGTCTAGCGGATTGGATACGCAGTATTTT	CAQNVGSSGLDTQYF	TRBV30	TRBD2	once	TRBJ2-3
TGTGCCAGCAGCCCGCCCGGGACAGCTGTGGGGGCTTTCTTT	CASSPPGTAVGAFF	TRBV6-5	TRBD1	NA	TRBJ1-1
TGTGCCAGCAGCTTATCAGGGTTCGCCTATGGCTACACCTTC	CASSLSGFAYGYTF	TRBV7-9	NA	once	TRBJ1-2
TGTGCCAGCAGCTTTAAGGGACCCCACGAGCAGTACTTC	CASSFKGPHEQYF	TRBV7-8	NA	once	TRBJ2-7
TGTGCCTGGAGTGTTGAACGTCAATCTGGGGCCAACGTCCTGACTTTC	CAWSVERQSGANVLTF	TRBV30	NA	NA	TRBJ2-6
TGTGCCAGCAGCTTAACGGGACAGCAATACGAGCAGTACTTC	CASSLTGQQYEQYF	TRBV7-8	TRBD1	once	TRBJ2-7
TGCAGCGCTCGTTGGGGGAGAGGGACTGAAGCTTTCTTT	CSARWGRGTEAFF	TRBV29-1	NA	NA	TRBJ1-1
TGTGCCAGCAGCCGGACAGGGGTCGAGGCATATACGCAGTATTTT	CASSRTGVEAYTQYF	TRBV7-2	TRBD1	NA	TRBJ2-3
TGTGCCAGCAGTCCGCCTCCGGGATCTTATAATTCACCCCTCCACTTT	CASSPPPGSYNSPLHF	TRBV27	NA	NA	TRBJ1-6
TGTGCCAGCAGCTTGCGGGACACCGGGAGCAATCAGCCCCAGCATTTT	CASSLRDTGSNQPQHF	TRBV5-6	NA	few	TRBJ1-5
TGCGCCAGCAGTGAGCTAGCGGGGGGCACAGATACGCAGTATTTT	CASSELAGGTDTQYF	TRBV10-2	TRBD2	once	TRBJ2-3
TGTGCCAGCAGTTTATTACTAGCGGCAGATACGCAGTATTTT	CASSLLLAADTQYF	TRBV27	TRBD2	NA	TRBJ2-3
TGTGCCAGCAGCCCCACGTACAGGGAGGGCACTAGGGAGCAGTACTTC	CASSPTYREGTREQYF	TRBV5-4	NA	NA	TRBJ2-7
TGTGCCAGTAGTATCGTTGGCAGGGGGCGAGAGACCCAGTACTTC	CASSIVGRGRETQYF	TRBV19	TRBD1	NA	TRBJ2-5
TGTGCCAGCTCACCAGGACAGGGAGGAGCAGAGAATGAGCAGTTCTTC	CASSPGQGGAENEQFF	TRBV18	TRBD1	few	TRBJ2-1
TGTGCTAGTACCCTCCGGGTACGAGAGACCCAGTACTTC	CASTLRVRETQYF	TRBV12-5	NA	NA	TRBJ2-5
TGTGCTAGTGGCAGTGGACACCTGGGGATTTATGGCTACACCTTC	CASGSGHLGIYGYTF	TRBV12-5	NA	NA	TRBJ1-2
TGTGCCAGCAGCTCGGACACAATCTACGAGCAGTACTTC	CASSSDTIYEQYF	TRBV6-6	NA	NA	TRBJ2-7
TGTGCCAGCAGCGTTAGACTTCCGGGGCCCTACAATGAGCAGTTCTTC	CASSVRLPGPYNEQFF	TRBV9	NA	few	TRBJ2-1
TGTGCCAGCAGCTTTGTCGGGGGGGCCCCCCAAGAGACCCAGTACTTC	CASSFVGGAPQETQYF	TRBV7-2	TRBD2	NA	TRBJ2-5
TGCGCCAGCAGCTTAGCGGGGGGCACCTACGAGCAGTACTTC	CASSLAGGTYEQYF	TRBV5-1	TRBD2	NA	TRBJ2-7
TGTGCCAGCAGCTTAGCCGGGTCCGTTGGGTCTTACGTATATAATTCACCCCTCCACTTT	CASSLAGSVGSYVYNSPLHF	TRBV7-2	NA	NA	TRBJ1-6
TGTGCCAGTAGTATTGGGACAGACTCCTACAATGAGCAGTTCTTC	CASSIGTDSYNEQFF	TRBV19	TRBD1	NA	TRBJ2-1
TGCGCCAGCAGCCCCTCGGGGGTTTACAATGAGCAGTTCTTC	CASSPSGVYNEQFF	TRBV5-1	NA	few	TRBJ2-1
TGTGCCACCAGCAGAGATCTCCTGCTTGGTGATGGCTACACCTTC	CATSRDLLLGDGYTF	TRBV15	NA	NA	TRBJ1-2
TGTGCCAGCACAGGATGGGGTTATGGCTACACCTTC	CASTGWGYGYTF	TRBV5-8	NA	NA	TRBJ1-2
TGTGCCAGCAGCCACCCCAGGGGGCACAATGAGCAGTTCTTC	CASSHPRGHNEQFF	TRBV4-2	TRBD1	NA	TRBJ2-1
TGTGCCAGCAATGGGGCGAACCACTCCTACGAGCAGTACTTC	CASNGANHSYEQYF	TRBV2	NA	NA	TRBJ2-7
TGTGCCACCAGCACCCCTAGCGGGGGCAATGAGCAGTTCTTC	CATSTPSGGNEQFF	TRBV15	TRBD2	NA	TRBJ2-1